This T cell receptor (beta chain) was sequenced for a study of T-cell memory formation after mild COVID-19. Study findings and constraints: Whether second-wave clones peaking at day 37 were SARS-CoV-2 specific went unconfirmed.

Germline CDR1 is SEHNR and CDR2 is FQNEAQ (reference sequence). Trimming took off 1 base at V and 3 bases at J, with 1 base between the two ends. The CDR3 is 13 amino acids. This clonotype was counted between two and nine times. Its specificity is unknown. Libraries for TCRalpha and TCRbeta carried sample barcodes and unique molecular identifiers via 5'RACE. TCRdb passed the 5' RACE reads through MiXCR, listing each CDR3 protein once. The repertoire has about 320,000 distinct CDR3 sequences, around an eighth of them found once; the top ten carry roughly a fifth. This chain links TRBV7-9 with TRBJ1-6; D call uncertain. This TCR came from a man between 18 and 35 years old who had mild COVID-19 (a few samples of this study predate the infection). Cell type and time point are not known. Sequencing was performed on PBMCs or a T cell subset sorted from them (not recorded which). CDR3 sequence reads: CASSLDYNSPLHF. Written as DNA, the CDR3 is TGTGCCAGCAGCTTAGACTATAATTCACCCCTCCACTTT.